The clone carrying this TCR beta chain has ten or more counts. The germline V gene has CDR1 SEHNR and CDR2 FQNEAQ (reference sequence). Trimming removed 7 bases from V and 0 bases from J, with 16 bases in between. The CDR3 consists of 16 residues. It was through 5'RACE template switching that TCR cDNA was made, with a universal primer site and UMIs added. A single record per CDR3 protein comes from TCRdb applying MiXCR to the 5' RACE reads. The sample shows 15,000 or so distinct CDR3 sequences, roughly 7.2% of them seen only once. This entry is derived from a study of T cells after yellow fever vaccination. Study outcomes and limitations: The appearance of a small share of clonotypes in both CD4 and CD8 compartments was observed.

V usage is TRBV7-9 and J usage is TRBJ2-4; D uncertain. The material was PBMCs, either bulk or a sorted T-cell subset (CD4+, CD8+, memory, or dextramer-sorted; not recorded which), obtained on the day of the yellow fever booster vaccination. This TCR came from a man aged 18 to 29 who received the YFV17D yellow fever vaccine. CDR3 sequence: CASTPPEELAKNIQYF. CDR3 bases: TGTGCCAGCACCCCTCCAGAGGAACTAGCCAAAAACATTCAGTACTTC.